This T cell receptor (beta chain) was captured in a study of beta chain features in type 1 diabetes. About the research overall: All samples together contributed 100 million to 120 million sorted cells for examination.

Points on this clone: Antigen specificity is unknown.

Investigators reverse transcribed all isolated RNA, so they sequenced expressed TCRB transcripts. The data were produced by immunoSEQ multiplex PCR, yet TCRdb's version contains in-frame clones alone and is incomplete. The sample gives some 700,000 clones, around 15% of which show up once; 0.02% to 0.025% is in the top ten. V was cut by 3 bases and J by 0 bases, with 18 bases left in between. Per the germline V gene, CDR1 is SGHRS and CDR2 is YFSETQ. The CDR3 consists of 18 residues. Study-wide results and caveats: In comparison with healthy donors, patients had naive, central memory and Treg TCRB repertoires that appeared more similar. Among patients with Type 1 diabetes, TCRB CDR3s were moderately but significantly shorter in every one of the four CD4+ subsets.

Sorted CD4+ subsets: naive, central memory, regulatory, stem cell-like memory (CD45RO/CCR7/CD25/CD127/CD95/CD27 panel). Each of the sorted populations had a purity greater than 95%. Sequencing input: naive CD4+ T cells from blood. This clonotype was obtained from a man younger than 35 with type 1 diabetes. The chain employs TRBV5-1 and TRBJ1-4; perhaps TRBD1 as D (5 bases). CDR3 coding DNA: TGCGCCAGCAGCTCTACCGGGGCTTCTTTTGCAACTAATGAAAAACTGTTTTTT. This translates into CASSSTGASFATNEKLFF.